The 10 T cell receptor beta chains in this list originate from one sample, sequenced in a study of graft-versus-host responses after intestinal transplantation (dated by TCRdb to the early 2020s). The intended sense of this specimen's time point label: cells obtained before transplantation from donor or recipient. These receptors' antigens are unknown. Libraries came from the immunoSEQ multiplex PCR assay. In TCRdb, the immuneACCESS table is reduced to in-frame sequences with V and J assigned. These tables do not hold every clone; where another copy was compared, an unresolved V gene accounts for under half, and the others remain unexplained. The sample data list just under 65,000 clones, and approximately 90% of these were observed just once. The ten largest clones represent about 1.8% of the sample. Sequences were derived from unstimulated CD8+ T cells sorted from spleen or lymph node cells, sampled before transplant. The receptors were sampled from a human donor who was the organ donor for an intestinal transplant.

J is TRBJ1-3 and V is TRBV28; D might be TRBD1 (5 bases). The V end was cut by 6 bases, the J end by 7 bases, with 10 bases between. Germline assignment: CDR1 MDHEN and CDR2 SYDVKM. The CDR3 contains 12 residues. The CDR3 bases are TGTGCCAGCAGCCCCGGGGGGAACACCATATATTTT. The encoded protein is CASSPGGNTIYF.

This clone was detected only a few times. V is TRBV9 and J is TRBJ2-1; TRBD2 matches 7 bases. This CDR3 spans 18 amino acids. Germline lookup yields CDR1 SGDLS and CDR2 YYNGEE. Trimming cost V 0 bases and J 2 bases; bases outside gene matches: 11. The CDR3 loop reads CASSVGGGGGSAYNEQFF. The CDR3 DNA reads TGTGCCAGCAGCGTAGGAGGAGGCGGCGGGAGCGCCTACAATGAGCAGTTCTTC.

The V gene is TRBV27, the J gene TRBJ2-7; 7 bases align to TRBD2. Germline loops: CDR1 MNHEY, CDR2 SMNVEV (reference sequence). Unmatched junction bases numbered 5, after V lost 2 bases and J lost 4 bases. The CDR3 loop spans 14 amino acids. CDR3 sequence: CASSLSGTSYEQYF. In DNA, the CDR3 is TGTGCCAGCAGTTTAAGCGGGACCTCGTACGAGCAGTACTTC.

The count of this clone is one. V usage is TRBV6-6 and J usage is TRBJ2-1; D unclear. The CDR3 has 12 amino acids. In germline, CDR1 is MNHNY, CDR2 SVGAGI (reference sequence). V shed 4 bases and J shed 9 bases, with 10 bases lying between them. CDR3 in amino acids: CASSFSSGEQFF. The DNA of the CDR3 is TGTGCCAGCAGTTTCTCTAGTGGTGAGCAGTTCTTC.

In DNA, the CDR3 is TGTGCCAGCTCGCGGAGGGACGGTATTAGCACAGATACGCAGTATTTT. It translates to CASSRRDGISTDTQYF. The genes are TRBV18 and TRBJ2-3, with D possibly matching TRBD2 (6 bases). There are 16 residues in the CDR3. Deletions cut 6 bases from V and 0 bases from J, with 16 bases between. CDR1 and CDR2 (germline): KGHSH, LQKENI.

V gene TRBV28 combines with J gene TRBJ2-7; the match to TRBD2 covers 7 bases. The CDR3 is made up of 16 amino acids. CDR1 and CDR2 from the germline V gene are MDHEN and SYDVKM. Trimming removed 1 base from V and 4 bases from J; junction bases left unmatched: 10. CDR3: CASSLYRLGTTYEQYF. The CDR3 DNA reads TGTGCCAGCAGTTTATACCGGCTCGGGACTACTTACGAGCAGTACTTC.

There are a few counts of this clone. The chain combines TRBV4-1 with TRBJ2-5; 9 bases align to TRBD1. Trimming at V came to 2 bases and at J to 1 base, leaving 2 bases not matched to a gene. The CDR3 covers 15 residues. CDR1 is MGHRA, CDR2 YSYEKL, per germline. The CDR3 spells CASSQLGQGQETQYF. Written as DNA, the CDR3 is TGCGCCAGCAGCCAATTGGGACAGGGCCAAGAGACCCAGTACTTC.

The V gene is TRBV30, the J gene TRBJ2-7, with D perhaps TRBD2 (6 bases). Germline loops: CDR1 GTSNPN, CDR2 SVGIG (reference sequence). The V gene lost 2 bases and the J gene lost 2 bases, with 10 bases spanning the gap. This CDR3 region has 13 residues. CDR3 sequence: CAWSYREPYEQYF. The DNA of the CDR3 is TGTGCCTGGAGTTATCGGGAGCCCTACGAGCAGTACTTC.

This clone was detected once. CDR3 amino acids: CAWSLVRGYSPLHF. DNA for the CDR3: TGTGCCTGGAGTCTCGTTAGAGGGTATTCACCCCTCCACTTT. The rearrangement uses TRBV30 and TRBJ1-6; D gene ambiguous. CDR3 length equals 14 residues. Between the trimmed V and J ends, which lost 2 bases and 8 bases, there was a span of 13 bases. The V gene's germline CDR1 is GTSNPN and CDR2 SVGIG (reference sequence).

V is TRBV9 and J is TRBJ2-1; TRBD2 is a possible D gene (6 bases). The CDR3 consists of 16 residues. V was cut by 4 bases and J by 8 bases, with 22 bases left in between. Per the germline V gene, CDR1 is SGDLS and CDR2 is YYNGEE. The CDR3 coding sequence is TGTGCCAGCAGCCCCCGAGGTAGCGGAATTACTCATGAGCAGTTCTTC. Translating gives CASSPRGSGITHEQFF.